A selection of T cell receptor beta chains follows, all from one sample in a study of CD8 T cells in ankylosing spondylitis. TCRdb re-derived calls from the 5' RACE reads in MiXCR, one entry per CDR3 protein. The sample holds under 300,000 distinct CDR3 sequences, approximately 12% seen once. Source material: blood, either unsorted or a sorted T cell fraction (not recorded which). All receptors derive from a male donor with ankylosing spondylitis or in good health (not recorded which). Each CDR3 is given with its conserved first and last residue. Each record gives: V gene, D gene, clone size, J gene, CDR3 DNA, CDR3 protein. D genes are given only for firm matches. Size tells how often a clone was seen (once, few, many) or the class of an expanded clone, and some rows leave it out.

v_gene: TRBV7-2
d_gene: .
abundance: few
j_gene: TRBJ2-1
CDR3nt: TGTGCCAGCAGCGTCGATAGCGGCAGCTCCTACAATGAGCAGTTCTTC
CDR3aa: CASSVDSGSSYNEQFF

v_gene: TRBV3-1
d_gene: .
abundance: .
j_gene: TRBJ2-5
CDR3nt: TGTGCCAGCAGTCACGGGGAAATCCAGTACTTC
CDR3aa: CASSHGEIQYF

v_gene: TRBV20-1
d_gene: .
abundance: many
j_gene: TRBJ2-1
CDR3nt: TGCAGTGCTAGAGATGACTTTTGGGGCAGTTCCTACAATGAGCAGTTCTTC
CDR3aa: CSARDDFWGSSYNEQFF

v_gene: TRBV12-3/TRBV12-4
d_gene: .
abundance: .
j_gene: TRBJ2-3
CDR3nt: TGTGCCAGCAGCCCTGACAGGTGGGCAGCGACTAGCACAGATACGCAGTATTTT
CDR3aa: CASSPDRWAATSTDTQYF

v_gene: TRBV5-6
d_gene: .
abundance: .
j_gene: TRBJ2-2
CDR3nt: TGTGCCAGCAGCTTGATCGGAGATCACGTGGGGCTGTTTTTT
CDR3aa: CASSLIGDHVGLFF

v_gene: TRBV12-3/TRBV12-4
d_gene: .
abundance: many
j_gene: TRBJ2-5
CDR3nt: TGTGCCAGCAGGGGACTCGAAGAGACCCAGTACTTC
CDR3aa: CASRGLEETQYF

v_gene: TRBV15
d_gene: .
abundance: many
j_gene: TRBJ2-7
CDR3nt: TGTGCCACCAGCAGAGTTGGAAACGAGCAGTACTTC
CDR3aa: CATSRVGNEQYF

v_gene: TRBV20-1
d_gene: .
abundance: .
j_gene: TRBJ2-7
CDR3nt: TGCAGTGCTAGGTCGGCGGGCGTCCACGAGCAGTACTTC
CDR3aa: CSARSAGVHEQYF

v_gene: TRBV20-1
d_gene: .
abundance: .
j_gene: TRBJ2-3
CDR3nt: TGCAGTGCTAGTGACCCGGGGTCAGATACGCAGTATTTT
CDR3aa: CSASDPGSDTQYF

v_gene: TRBV3-1
d_gene: TRBD1
abundance: .
j_gene: TRBJ1-2
CDR3nt: TGTGCCAGCAGCCAATACATTGGGACAGACTATGGCTACACCTTC
CDR3aa: CASSQYIGTDYGYTF

v_gene: TRBV7-9
d_gene: .
abundance: .
j_gene: TRBJ1-5
CDR3nt: TGTGCCAGCAGCTTGTTTGAAGGTAGCAATCAGCCCCAGCATTTT
CDR3aa: CASSLFEGSNQPQHF

v_gene: TRBV5-6
d_gene: TRBD2
abundance: few
j_gene: TRBJ2-1
CDR3nt: TGTGCCAGCAGCTCGGGACTAGCGGGGGGCACTTTTGAGAATGAGCAGTTCTTC
CDR3aa: CASSSGLAGGTFENEQFF

v_gene: TRBV18
d_gene: .
abundance: few
j_gene: TRBJ2-7
CDR3nt: TGTGCCAGCTCACCAAGGACAGAGGACTACGAGCAGTACTTC
CDR3aa: CASSPRTEDYEQYF

v_gene: TRBV12-3/TRBV12-4
d_gene: TRBD1
abundance: few
j_gene: TRBJ1-4
CDR3nt: TGTGCCAGCAGGATCGGGACAGGGAATGAAAAACTGTTTTTT
CDR3aa: CASRIGTGNEKLFF

v_gene: TRBV28
d_gene: .
abundance: many
j_gene: TRBJ2-2
CDR3nt: TGTGCCAGCAGCCCACCCCTCGGAGGAACCGGGGAGCTGTTTTTT
CDR3aa: CASSPPLGGTGELFF

v_gene: TRBV20-1
d_gene: TRBD2
abundance: .
j_gene: TRBJ2-4
CDR3nt: TGCAGTGCTAGAGATATCGAGCGGGAGGACCTAAACATTCAGTACTTC
CDR3aa: CSARDIEREDLNIQYF

v_gene: TRBV20-1
d_gene: .
abundance: many
j_gene: TRBJ1-5
CDR3nt: TGCAGTGCTTCCTATGCGGGACGGAACAATCAGCCCCAGCATTTT
CDR3aa: CSASYAGRNNQPQHF

v_gene: TRBV12-3/TRBV12-4
d_gene: .
abundance: many
j_gene: TRBJ1-2
CDR3nt: TGTGCCAGCAGTTTTGGGGGGGACTATGGCTACACCTTC
CDR3aa: CASSFGGDYGYTF

v_gene: TRBV5-1
d_gene: .
abundance: many
j_gene: TRBJ2-3
CDR3nt: TGCGCCAGCAGCTTATCCAGGGCGGGTACAGATACGCAGTATTTT
CDR3aa: CASSLSRAGTDTQYF

v_gene: TRBV29-1
d_gene: .
abundance: many
j_gene: TRBJ2-2
CDR3nt: TGCAGCGTTGAAGAACCGGGCCCGTACACCGGGGAGCTGTTTTTT
CDR3aa: CSVEEPGPYTGELFF

v_gene: TRBV20-1
d_gene: .
abundance: few
j_gene: TRBJ1-5
CDR3nt: TGCAGTGCGGGGACCGGCCTTGGGCAGGGGATTTATCAGCCCCAGCATTTT
CDR3aa: CSAGTGLGQGIYQPQHF

v_gene: TRBV12-3/TRBV12-4
d_gene: .
abundance: .
j_gene: TRBJ1-2
CDR3nt: TGTGCCAGCAGTTATAAGGACGCCTTCTATGGCTACACCTTC
CDR3aa: CASSYKDAFYGYTF

v_gene: TRBV7-2
d_gene: TRBD2
abundance: few
j_gene: TRBJ2-1
CDR3nt: TGTGCCAGCAGCTTTTTAGCGGGAGGGCCGAATGAGCAGTTCTTC
CDR3aa: CASSFLAGGPNEQFF

v_gene: TRBV6-4
d_gene: .
abundance: many
j_gene: TRBJ2-1
CDR3nt: TGTGCCAGCAGTGACAAAACTAGCAATGAGCAGTTCTTC
CDR3aa: CASSDKTSNEQFF

v_gene: TRBV20-1
d_gene: TRBD2
abundance: .
j_gene: TRBJ2-7
CDR3nt: TGCAGTGCTAGTAGGGTTAGCGGGAGGCGCCACGAGCAGTACTTC
CDR3aa: CSASRVSGRRHEQYF

v_gene: TRBV25-1
d_gene: TRBD1
abundance: many
j_gene: TRBJ1-2
CDR3nt: TGTGCCAGCAGTGCGCGGGACAGCTATGGCTACACCTTC
CDR3aa: CASSARDSYGYTF

v_gene: TRBV6-2/TRBV6-3
d_gene: .
abundance: few
j_gene: TRBJ2-2
CDR3nt: TGTGCCAGCAGAAGGGGCGGGGAGCTGTTTTTT
CDR3aa: CASRRGGELFF

v_gene: TRBV20-1
d_gene: .
abundance: many
j_gene: TRBJ1-2
CDR3nt: TGCAGTGCTTTGGATACAGGACAGCATGGCTACACCTTC
CDR3aa: CSALDTGQHGYTF

v_gene: TRBV5-5
d_gene: TRBD1
abundance: many
j_gene: TRBJ2-7
CDR3nt: TGTGCCAGCAGCAAACCGGGACAGGGAATGTACGAGCAGTACTTC
CDR3aa: CASSKPGQGMYEQYF

v_gene: TRBV12-3/TRBV12-4
d_gene: .
abundance: many
j_gene: TRBJ1-1
CDR3nt: TGTGCCAGCAGTACTACGAACACTGAAGCTTTCTTT
CDR3aa: CASSTTNTEAFF

v_gene: TRBV5-1
d_gene: TRBD2
abundance: many
j_gene: TRBJ2-2
CDR3nt: TGCGCCAGCAGCTCGACTAGCGGGAGAGGGACCGGGGAGCTGTTTTTT
CDR3aa: CASSSTSGRGTGELFF

v_gene: TRBV20-1
d_gene: .
abundance: .
j_gene: TRBJ1-4
CDR3nt: TGCAGTGCTAGGCCCCCGGGGAATGAAAAACTGTTTTTT
CDR3aa: CSARPPGNEKLFF

v_gene: TRBV28
d_gene: .
abundance: .
j_gene: TRBJ2-7
CDR3nt: TGTGCCAGCAGGGGAACAGGGAGTCCCTACGAGCAGTACTTC
CDR3aa: CASRGTGSPYEQYF

v_gene: TRBV4-2
d_gene: TRBD2
abundance: .
j_gene: TRBJ2-5
CDR3nt: TGTGCCAGCAGCGAAGCAGTGGCTAGCGGGAAGGGGACCCAGTACTTC
CDR3aa: CASSEAVASGKGTQYF

v_gene: TRBV29-1
d_gene: .
abundance: few
j_gene: TRBJ2-7
CDR3nt: TGCAGCGTAGTCCCTATCAGCTCCTACGAGCAGTACTTC
CDR3aa: CSVVPISSYEQYF

v_gene: TRBV18
d_gene: TRBD1
abundance: .
j_gene: TRBJ2-1
CDR3nt: TGTGCCAGCTCACGAGGGACAGGGGGCAATGAGCAGTTCTTC
CDR3aa: CASSRGTGGNEQFF

v_gene: TRBV27
d_gene: TRBD1
abundance: .
j_gene: TRBJ1-2
CDR3nt: TGTGCCAGCAGTCCTAACGACAGGGTTCACTATGGCTACACCTTC
CDR3aa: CASSPNDRVHYGYTF

v_gene: TRBV11-2
d_gene: .
abundance: many
j_gene: TRBJ2-3
CDR3nt: TGTGCCAGCAGACTGATCGATACGCAGTATTTT
CDR3aa: CASRLIDTQYF